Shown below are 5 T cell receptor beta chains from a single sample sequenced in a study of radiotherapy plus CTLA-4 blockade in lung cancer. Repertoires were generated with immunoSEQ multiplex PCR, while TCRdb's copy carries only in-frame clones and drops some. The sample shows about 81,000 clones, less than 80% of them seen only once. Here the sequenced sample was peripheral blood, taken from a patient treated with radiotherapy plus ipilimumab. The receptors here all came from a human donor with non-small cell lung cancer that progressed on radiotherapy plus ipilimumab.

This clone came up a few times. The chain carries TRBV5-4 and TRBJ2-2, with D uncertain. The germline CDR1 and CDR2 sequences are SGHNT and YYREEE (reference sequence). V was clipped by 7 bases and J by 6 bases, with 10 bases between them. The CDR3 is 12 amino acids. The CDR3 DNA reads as TGTGCCAGCCTCAGCCCCGCCGGGGAGCTGTTTTTT. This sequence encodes CASLSPAGELFF.

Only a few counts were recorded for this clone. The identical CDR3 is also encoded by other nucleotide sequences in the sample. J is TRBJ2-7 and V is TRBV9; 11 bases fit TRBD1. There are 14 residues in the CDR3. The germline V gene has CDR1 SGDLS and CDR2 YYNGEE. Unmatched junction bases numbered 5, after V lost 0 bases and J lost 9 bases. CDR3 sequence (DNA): TGTGCCAGCAGCGTAGAGGACAGGGGGCGGGGGCAGTACTTC. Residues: CASSVEDRGRGQYF.

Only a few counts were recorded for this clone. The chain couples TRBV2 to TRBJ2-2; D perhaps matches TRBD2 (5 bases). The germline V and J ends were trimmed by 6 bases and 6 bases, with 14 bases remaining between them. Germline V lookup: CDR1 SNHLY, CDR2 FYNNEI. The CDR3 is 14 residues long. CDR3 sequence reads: CASSASAGAGELFF. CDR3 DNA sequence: TGTGCCAGCAGCGCCTCAGCCGGGGCCGGGGAGCTGTTTTTT.

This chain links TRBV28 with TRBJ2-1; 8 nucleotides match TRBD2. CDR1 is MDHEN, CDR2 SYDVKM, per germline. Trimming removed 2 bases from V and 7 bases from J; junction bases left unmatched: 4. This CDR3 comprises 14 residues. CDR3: CASSLQRGWNEQFF. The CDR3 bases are TGTGCCAGCAGTTTACAGCGGGGGTGGAATGAGCAGTTCTTC.

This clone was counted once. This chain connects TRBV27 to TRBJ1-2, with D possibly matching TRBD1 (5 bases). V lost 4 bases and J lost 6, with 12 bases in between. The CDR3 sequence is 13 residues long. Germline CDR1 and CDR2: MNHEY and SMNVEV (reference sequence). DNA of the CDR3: TGTGCCAGCAGTTCGACAGTTTCGAATGGCTACACCTTC. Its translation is CASSSTVSNGYTF.